The T cell receptor beta chain described here comes from a study of T cell repertoires in cytomegalovirus infection. Overall study: Through public TCR beta signatures, both CMV infection and matching HLA type were indicated. Notes on the study in general: CMV-specific HLA-C-restricted TCR beta clonotypes dominated the ex vivo response. Adding up the frequency of public TCR beta families identified people who carried CMV plus the relevant HLA.

Germline V CDR1 and CDR2: MDHEN, SYDVKM. CDR3 size: 15 residues. Germline trimming cut 3 bases from V and 2 bases from J; bases unmatched to any gene: 6. Only a few counts were recorded for this clonotype. The antigen remains unidentified. TCRdb redid the calling of the reads with MiXCR, one entry per CDR3 protein. The sample carries roughly 230,000 distinct CDR3 sequences, about 15% recorded once. V gene TRBV28 combines with J gene TRBJ1-1, with 7 bases fitting TRBD1. The sample consisted of CD8+ T cells from PBMCs. This sequence originates from a human donor in good health (CMV status not recorded). Some clones in this sample may be carry-over from other donors' samples. CDR3 DNA sequence: TGTGCCAGCAGTTTTAGTTGGGACAGTAACACTGAAGCTTTCTTT. This sequence encodes CASSFSWDSNTEAFF. The full variable domain, its missing parts supplied by reference TRBV28 and TRBJ1-1, is DVKVTQSSRYLVKRTGEKVFLECVQDMDHENMFWYRQDPGLGLRLIYFSYDVKMKEKGDIPEGYSVSREKKERFSLILESASTNQTSMYLCASSFSWDSNTEAFFGQGTRLTVV.